Listed below are T cell receptor beta chains from one sample, sequenced in a study of shared clonotypes between healthy human individuals. TCRdb's table, derived via immunoSEQ multiplex PCR, lists solely in-frame clones and lacks some. The sample shows 2 million to 2.5 million clones, around 92% of them seen only once. Sequencing was done on a sample of naive CD4+ T cells from PBMCs. The receptors were sampled from a man aged 18 to 30 in good health. Some clones in this sample may be carry-over from other donors' samples. Each CDR3 is given with its conserved first and last residue. A D gene is named only where the DNA matches it firmly. Expanded clones get a size class; other rows say once, few or many, or leave the size out.

clone size	D gene	J gene	V gene	CDR3 protein	CDR3 DNA
once	.	TRBJ2-5	TRBV7-7	CASSPRTAQETQYF	TGTGCCAGCAGCCCTAGGACAGCACAAGAGACCCAGTACTTC
.	.	TRBJ2-5	TRBV5-1	CASSKSGSVETQYF	TGCGCCAGCAGCAAGTCCGGGAGTGTAGAGACCCAGTACTTC
.	TRBD2	TRBJ2-3	TRBV9	CASSFSGRTDTQYF	TGTGCCAGCTCCTTTAGCGGGAGAACAGATACGCAGTATTTT
.	TRBD2	TRBJ2-1	TRBV7-9	CASSLVRGGRRYEQFF	TGTGCCAGCAGCTTAGTTCGGGGCGGGAGGAGGTATGAGCAGTTCTTC
.	TRBD1	TRBJ1-1	TRBV5-1	CASGQGTGTEAFF	TGCGCCAGCGGACAGGGGACGGGCACTGAAGCTTTCTTT
.	.	TRBJ1-5	TRBV27	CASSFSGGPQHF	TGTGCCAGCAGTTTTTCCGGGGGGCCCCAGCATTTT
.	.	TRBJ1-1	TRBV15	CATSPGVNTEAFF	TGTGCCACCAGCCCAGGGGTGAACACTGAAGCTTTCTTT
.	TRBD1	TRBJ1-2	TRBV5-1	CASSLGHRGDYGYTF	TGCGCCAGCAGCTTGGGGCACAGGGGGGACTATGGCTACACCTTC
.	.	TRBJ2-1	TRBV7-3	CASSLEGALNEQFF	TGTGCCAGCAGCTTAGAGGGAGCTCTCAATGAGCAGTTCTTC
.	.	TRBJ2-3	TRBV7-9	CASSLLTPDTQYF	TGTGCCAGCAGCTTACTTACACCGGATACGCAGTATTTT
.	TRBD1	TRBJ2-4	TRBV29-1	CSVDSGTGAPGVQYF	TGCAGCGTTGACAGCGGGACAGGGGCCCCGGGCGTTCAGTACTTC
.	.	TRBJ2-1	TRBV27	CASSPFGDFIGSLDYNEQFF	TGTGCCAGCAGTCCGTTTGGCGATTTTATCGGGAGTTTGGATTACAATGAGCAGTTCTTC
.	TRBD2	TRBJ2-3	TRBV5-1	CASSLMAGASTDTQYF	TGCGCCAGCAGCTTGATGGCGGGAGCTAGCACAGATACGCAGTATTTT
.	TRBD2	TRBJ2-1	TRBV5-4	CASSLGGLAAKNEQFF	TGTGCCAGCAGCTTGGGGGGACTAGCGGCGAAGAATGAGCAGTTCTTC
.	.	TRBJ2-1	TRBV19	CASSIGPPGTGYEQFF	TGTGCCAGTAGTATAGGTCCCCCAGGAACGGGCTATGAGCAGTTCTTC
.	TRBD2	TRBJ2-1	TRBV2	CASSRAGGSYNEQFF	TGTGCCAGCAGCCGAGCGGGAGGATCCTACAATGAGCAGTTCTTC
once	TRBD1	TRBJ2-6	TRBV13	CASSPGQGVAGANVLTF	TGTGCCAGCAGCCCTGGACAGGGGGTCGCTGGGGCCAACGTCCTGACTTTC
.	.	TRBJ2-7	TRBV6-5	CASRAAGPGLQYF	TGTGCCAGCAGGGCCGCAGGACCGGGACTTCAGTACTTC
.	TRBD1	TRBJ2-5	TRBV7-8	CASRPTGASSWTQYF	TGTGCCAGCAGGCCAACAGGGGCCTCTAGTTGGACCCAGTACTTC
.	.	TRBJ2-7	TRBV6-1	CASSMAPADEQYF	TGTGCCAGCAGTATGGCCCCTGCTGACGAGCAGTACTTC
.	.	TRBJ2-7	TRBV7-2	CASSLSFRYEQYF	TGTGCCAGCAGCTTAAGTTTCCGTTACGAGCAGTACTTC
.	.	TRBJ1-3	TRBV30	CAWSSRRISGNTIYF	TGTGCCTGGAGTTCTCGTCGGATCTCTGGAAACACCATATATTTT
.	.	TRBJ2-7	TRBV19	CASSIQAGRTYEQYF	TGTGCCAGTAGTATTCAGGCAGGCCGGACCTACGAGCAGTACTTC
.	TRBD1	TRBJ1-3	TRBV2	CASKGPDRADTIYF	TGTGCCAGCAAGGGACCGGACAGGGCTGACACCATATATTTT
.	TRBD2	TRBJ2-1	TRBV28	CASSSYLGGTSENNEQFF	TGTGCCAGCAGTTCCTACCTCGGCGGGACTAGCGAAAACAATGAGCAGTTCTTC
.	.	TRBJ2-1	TRBV5-4	CASSLFGAAYNEQFF	TGTGCCAGCAGCTTGTTTGGGGCGGCCTACAATGAGCAGTTCTTC
.	TRBD1	TRBJ2-7	TRBV5-1	CASSLQTGEVEQYF	TGCGCCAGCAGCCTACAGACAGGGGAGGTCGAGCAGTACTTC
.	TRBD2	TRBJ2-1	TRBV5-1	CASSLVAGSSQEQFF	TGCGCCAGCAGCTTGGTAGCGGGAAGCTCACAGGAGCAGTTCTTC
.	TRBD2	TRBJ2-7	TRBV9	CASSVGVGTSPPEQYF	TGTGCCAGCAGCGTTGGGGTCGGGACTAGTCCGCCCGAGCAGTACTTC
once	.	TRBJ2-6	TRBV5-1	CASSSQGSGANVLTF	TGCGCCAGCAGTTCACAGGGCTCTGGGGCCAACGTCCTGACTTTC